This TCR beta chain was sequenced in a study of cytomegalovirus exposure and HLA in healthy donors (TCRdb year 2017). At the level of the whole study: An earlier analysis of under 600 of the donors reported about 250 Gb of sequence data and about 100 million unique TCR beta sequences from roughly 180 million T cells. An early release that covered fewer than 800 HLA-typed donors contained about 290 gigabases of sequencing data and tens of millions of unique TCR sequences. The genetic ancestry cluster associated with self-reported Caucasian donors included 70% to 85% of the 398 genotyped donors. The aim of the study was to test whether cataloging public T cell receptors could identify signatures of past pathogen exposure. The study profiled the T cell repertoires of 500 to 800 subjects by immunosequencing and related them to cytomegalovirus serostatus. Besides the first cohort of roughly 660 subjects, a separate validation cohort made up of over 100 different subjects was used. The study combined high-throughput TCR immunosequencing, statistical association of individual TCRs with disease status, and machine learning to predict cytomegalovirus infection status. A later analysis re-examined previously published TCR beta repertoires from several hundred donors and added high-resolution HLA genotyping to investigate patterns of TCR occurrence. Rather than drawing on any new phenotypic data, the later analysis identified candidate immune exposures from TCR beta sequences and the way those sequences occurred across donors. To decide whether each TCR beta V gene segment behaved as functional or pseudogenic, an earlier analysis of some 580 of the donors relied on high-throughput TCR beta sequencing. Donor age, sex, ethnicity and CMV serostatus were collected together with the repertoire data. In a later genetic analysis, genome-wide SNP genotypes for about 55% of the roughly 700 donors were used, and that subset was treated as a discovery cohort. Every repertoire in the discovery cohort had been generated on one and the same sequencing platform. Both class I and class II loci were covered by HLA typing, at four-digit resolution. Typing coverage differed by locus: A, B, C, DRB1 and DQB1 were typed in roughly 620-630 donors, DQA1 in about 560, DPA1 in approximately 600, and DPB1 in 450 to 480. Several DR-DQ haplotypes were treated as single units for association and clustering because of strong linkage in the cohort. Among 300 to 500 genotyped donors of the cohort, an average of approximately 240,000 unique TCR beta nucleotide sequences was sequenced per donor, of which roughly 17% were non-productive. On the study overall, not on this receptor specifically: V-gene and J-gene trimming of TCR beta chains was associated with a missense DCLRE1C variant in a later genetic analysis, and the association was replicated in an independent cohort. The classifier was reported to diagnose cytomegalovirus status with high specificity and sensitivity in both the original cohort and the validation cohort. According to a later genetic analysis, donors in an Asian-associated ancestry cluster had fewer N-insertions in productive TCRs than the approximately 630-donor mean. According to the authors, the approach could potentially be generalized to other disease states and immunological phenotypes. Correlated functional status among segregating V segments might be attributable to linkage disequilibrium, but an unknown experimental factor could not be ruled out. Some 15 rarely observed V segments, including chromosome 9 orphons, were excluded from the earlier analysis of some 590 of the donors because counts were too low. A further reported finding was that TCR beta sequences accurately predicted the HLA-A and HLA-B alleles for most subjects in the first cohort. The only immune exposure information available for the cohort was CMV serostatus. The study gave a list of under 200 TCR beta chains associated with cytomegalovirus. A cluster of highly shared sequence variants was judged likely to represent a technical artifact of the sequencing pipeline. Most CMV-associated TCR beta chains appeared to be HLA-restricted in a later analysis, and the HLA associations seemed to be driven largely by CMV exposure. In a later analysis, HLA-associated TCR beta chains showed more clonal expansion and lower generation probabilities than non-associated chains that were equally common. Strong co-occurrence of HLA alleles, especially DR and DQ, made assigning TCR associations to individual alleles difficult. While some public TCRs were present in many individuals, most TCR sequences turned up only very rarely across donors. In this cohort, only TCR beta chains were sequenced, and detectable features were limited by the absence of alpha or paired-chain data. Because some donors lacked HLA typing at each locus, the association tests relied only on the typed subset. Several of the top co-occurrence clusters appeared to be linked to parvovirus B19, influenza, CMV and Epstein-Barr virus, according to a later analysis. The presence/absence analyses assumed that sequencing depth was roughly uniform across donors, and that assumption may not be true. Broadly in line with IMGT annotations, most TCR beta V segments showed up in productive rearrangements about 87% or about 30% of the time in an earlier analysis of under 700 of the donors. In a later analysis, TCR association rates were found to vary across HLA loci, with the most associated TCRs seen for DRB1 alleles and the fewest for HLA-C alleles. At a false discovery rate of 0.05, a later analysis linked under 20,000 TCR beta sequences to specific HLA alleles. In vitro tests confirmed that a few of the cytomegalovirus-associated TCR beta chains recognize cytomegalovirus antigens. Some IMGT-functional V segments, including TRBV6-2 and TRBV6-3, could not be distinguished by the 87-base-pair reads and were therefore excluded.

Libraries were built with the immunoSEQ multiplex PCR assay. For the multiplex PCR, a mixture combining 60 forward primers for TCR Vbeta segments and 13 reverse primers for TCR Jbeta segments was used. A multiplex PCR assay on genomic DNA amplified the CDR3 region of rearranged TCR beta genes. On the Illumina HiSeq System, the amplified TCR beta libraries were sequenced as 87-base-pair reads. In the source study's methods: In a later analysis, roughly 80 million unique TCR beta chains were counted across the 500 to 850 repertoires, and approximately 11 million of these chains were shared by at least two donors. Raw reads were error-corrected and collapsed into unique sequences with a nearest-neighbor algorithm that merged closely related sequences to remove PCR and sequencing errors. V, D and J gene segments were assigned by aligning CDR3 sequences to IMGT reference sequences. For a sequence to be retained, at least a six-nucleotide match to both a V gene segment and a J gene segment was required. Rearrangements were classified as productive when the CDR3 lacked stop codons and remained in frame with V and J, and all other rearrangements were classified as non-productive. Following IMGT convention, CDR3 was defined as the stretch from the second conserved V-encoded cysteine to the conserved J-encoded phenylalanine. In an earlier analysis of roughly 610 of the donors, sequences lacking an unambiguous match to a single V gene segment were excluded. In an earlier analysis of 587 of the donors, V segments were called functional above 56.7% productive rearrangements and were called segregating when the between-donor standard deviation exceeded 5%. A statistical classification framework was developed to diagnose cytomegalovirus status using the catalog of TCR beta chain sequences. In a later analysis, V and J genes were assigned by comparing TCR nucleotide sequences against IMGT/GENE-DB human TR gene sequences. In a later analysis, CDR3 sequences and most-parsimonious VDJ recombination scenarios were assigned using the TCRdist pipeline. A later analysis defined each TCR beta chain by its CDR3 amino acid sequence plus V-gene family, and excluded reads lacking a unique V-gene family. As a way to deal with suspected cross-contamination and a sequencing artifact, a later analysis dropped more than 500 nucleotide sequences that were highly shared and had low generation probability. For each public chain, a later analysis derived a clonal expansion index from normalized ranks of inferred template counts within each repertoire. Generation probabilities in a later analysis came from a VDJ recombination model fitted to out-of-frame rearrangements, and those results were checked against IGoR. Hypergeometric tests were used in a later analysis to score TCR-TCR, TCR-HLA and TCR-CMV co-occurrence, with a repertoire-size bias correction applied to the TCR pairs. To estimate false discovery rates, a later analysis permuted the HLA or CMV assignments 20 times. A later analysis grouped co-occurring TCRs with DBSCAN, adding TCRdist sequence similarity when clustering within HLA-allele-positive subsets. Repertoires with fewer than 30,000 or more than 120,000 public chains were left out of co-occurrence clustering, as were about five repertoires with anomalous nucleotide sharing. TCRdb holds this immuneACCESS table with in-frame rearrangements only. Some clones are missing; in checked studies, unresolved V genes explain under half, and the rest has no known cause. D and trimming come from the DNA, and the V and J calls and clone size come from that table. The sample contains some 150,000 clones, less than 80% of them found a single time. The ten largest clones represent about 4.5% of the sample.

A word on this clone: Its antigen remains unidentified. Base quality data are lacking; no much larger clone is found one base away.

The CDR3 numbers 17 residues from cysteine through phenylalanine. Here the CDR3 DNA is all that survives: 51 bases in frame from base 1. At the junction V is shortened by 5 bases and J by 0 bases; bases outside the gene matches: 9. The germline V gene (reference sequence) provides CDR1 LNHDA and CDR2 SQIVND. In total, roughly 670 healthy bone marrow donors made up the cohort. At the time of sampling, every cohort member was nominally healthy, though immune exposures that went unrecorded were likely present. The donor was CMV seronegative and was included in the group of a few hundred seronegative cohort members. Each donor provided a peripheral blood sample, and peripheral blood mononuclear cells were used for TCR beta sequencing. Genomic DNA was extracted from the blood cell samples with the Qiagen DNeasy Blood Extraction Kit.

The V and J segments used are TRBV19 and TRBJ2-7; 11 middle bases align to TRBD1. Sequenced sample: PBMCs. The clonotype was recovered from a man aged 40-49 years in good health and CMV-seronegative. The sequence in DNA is TGTGCCAGTAGTGTACGGACAGGGGGCTTTAGCTCCTACGAGCAGTACTTC. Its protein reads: CASSVRTGGFSSYEQYF.